This T cell receptor beta chain was captured in a study of cytomegalovirus exposure and HLA in healthy donors. Whole-study findings and limits: The classifier, whose performance was assessed in both the original and validation cohorts, reportedly diagnosed cytomegalovirus status with high specificity and sensitivity. Analysis was performed later, and it showed HLA-associated TCR beta chains to be more clonally expanded than equally common others.

Comments on this clone: Antigen unknown.

The PCR used 60 Vbeta and 13 Jbeta primers. Here immunoSEQ multiplex PCR was the method, and the copy in TCRdb shows in-frame clones only, minus some. Among around 170,000 clones listed, roughly 77% were seen once. The CDR3 is made up of 15 amino acids. CDR1 and CDR2 (germline): SEHNR, FQNEAQ (reference sequence). J lost 3 bases, V lost 4 bases, and 5 bases had no gene match. The source material was PBMCs. This TCR was sampled from a woman in her twenties or thirties in good health and CMV-seropositive. The gene calls are TRBV7-9 and TRBJ1-2, with 10 nucleotides matching TRBD1. The CDR3: CASSSDRGRYYGYTF. CDR3 DNA sequence: TGTGCCAGCAGCTCCGACAGGGGGCGATACTATGGCTACACCTTC.